The sequence of this TCR beta chain was determined in a study of blood T cell repertoires in COVID-19. Overall study: Sources were T cells, B-cell-depleted T cells, or PBMCs; the material itself was cDNA or gDNA.

Data came from immunoSEQ multiplex PCR; TCRdb stores just in-frame clones and leaves some out. The repertoire holds about 160,000 clones, with 90% to 95% as singletons. The CDR3 spans 13 residues. The germline CDR1 and CDR2 sequences are LGHDT and YNNKEL (reference sequence). The V gene lost 4 bases and the J gene lost 5 bases, with 11 bases spanning the gap. Of note for this clone: Other nucleotide sequences in the sample specify the same CDR3.

The sequencing sample was made of peripheral blood. This clonotype originated in a woman in her fifties or sixties with acute or convalescent COVID-19. V gene TRBV3-1 (or the pseudogene TRBV3-2) combines with J gene TRBJ1-2; D perhaps matches TRBD1 (5 bases). The CDR3 here is CASSPVDTYGYTF. CDR3 nucleotides: TGTGCCAGCAGCCCCGTGGACACTTATGGCTACACCTTC.